The source of this T cell receptor beta chain is a study of T cell responses to AZD1222 COVID-19 vaccine. Findings and limits, study-wide: Vaccine-associated CD4 TCRs ranged over spike, dominating at 160-218 and 743-854.

A word on this clone: Its target is not known.

The germline V gene encodes CDR1 MDHEN and CDR2 SYDVKM. The V segment lost 4 bases and the J segment 9 bases; nucleotides outside the gene matches: 6. The CDR3 length is 15 residues. Sequencing used immunoSEQ multiplex PCR; TCRdb keeps in-frame clones, though not all of them. The sample consists of just under 75,000 clones, about 78% of them appearing once. The clonotype originates from an adult who received the AZD1222 COVID-19 vaccine. The sample consisted of peripheral blood, taken 28 days after the second AZD1222 dose. V usage is TRBV28 and J usage is TRBJ1-6; 10 bases match TRBD1. CDR3 amino acids: CASSSPGQGLSPLHF. DNA for the CDR3: TGTGCCAGCAGTTCACCGGGACAGGGGCTTTCACCCCTCCACTTT.